A single sample gave rise to the 9 T cell receptor beta chains below, sequenced in a study of T cell repertoires in cytomegalovirus infection. MiXCR, applied by TCRdb to the reads, yields one record per CDR3 protein. Here the sample spans about 160,000 distinct CDR3 sequences, 20% to 25% being singletons. The antigens these receptors bind are not known. This specimen was CD8+ T cells from cultured PBMCs, taken from culture after CMV antigen stimulation. These receptors all stem from a human donor in good health (CMV status not recorded). Some clones in this sample may be carry-over from other donors' samples.

The genes are TRBV7-9 and TRBJ2-7; D may be TRBD1 (7 bases). Between the trimmed V and J ends, which lost 7 bases and 5 bases, there was a span of 15 bases. Germline assignment: CDR1 SEHNR and CDR2 FQNEAQ (reference sequence). The CDR3 is 13 residues long. This CDR3 reads CASNSPGGNEQYF. CDR3 in DNA: TGTGCCAGCAACTCCCCAGGGGGGAACGAGCAGTACTTC.

This chain uses TRBV6-5 with TRBJ1-1; D ambiguous. Germline V gives CDR1 MNHEY, CDR2 SVGAGI. CDR3 length: 15 residues. V was clipped by 3 bases and J by 4 bases, with 15 bases between them. The CDR3 region has the DNA TGTGCCAGCAGTTATTCGGATGTAGCGGGCACTGAAGCTTTCTTT. Translated: CASSYSDVAGTEAFF.

This clonotype was seen more than once but under ten times. The chain carries TRBV15 and TRBJ2-7; 9 bases map to TRBD1. Losses at the gene ends were 5 bases for V and 2 bases for J; bases not matched to a gene: 7. Germline V gene data show CDR1 as LNHNV and CDR2 as YYDKDF (reference sequence). The CDR3 is made up of 15 amino acids. The CDR3 bases are TGTGCCACCAGCGGACCGGGACAGGGAACCTACGAGCAGTACTTC. Residues: CATSGPGQGTYEQYF.

This clonotype appeared a few times. This chain joins TRBV30 and TRBJ2-3; weak D call: TRBD1 (6 bases). This CDR3 has 16 amino acids. Germline V gives CDR1 GTSNPN, CDR2 SVGIG (reference sequence). V was clipped by 5 bases and J by 6 bases, with 24 bases between them. CDR3 sequence reads: CAWLIIQGVGVDTQYF. CDR3 nucleotide sequence: TGTGCCTGGCTAATTATACAGGGCGTGGGTGTGGATACGCAGTATTTT.

This clonotype was counted a few times. This sequence joins TRBV20-1 and TRBJ2-7; the D is unclear. The CDR3 has 13 amino acids. Trimming left V 6 bases short and J 3 bases short, with 15 bases between. Germline-derived CDR1 and CDR2 are DFQATT and SNEGSKA (reference sequence). CDR3 amino acids: CSAQVRTSYEQYF. CDR3 coding DNA: TGCAGTGCCCAGGTTCGGACGAGCTACGAGCAGTACTTC.

The chain is built from TRBV5-1 and TRBJ1-1; D unresolved. This CDR3 is 16 amino acids long. The V end was cut by 1 base, the J end by 4 bases, with 17 bases between. Looked up from germline, CDR1 is SGHRS and CDR2 is YFSETQ. The CDR3 sequence: CASSLTVGNSGTEAFF. The CDR3 DNA follows: TGCGCCAGCAGCTTGACCGTAGGGAATTCGGGCACTGAAGCTTTCTTT. Combining the CDR3 with reference TRBV5-1 and TRBJ1-1 gives the whole variable domain KAGVTQTPRYLIKTRGQQVTLSCSPISGHRSVSWYQQTPGQGLQFLFEYFSETQRNKGNFPGRFSGRQFSNSRSEMNVSTLELGDSALYLCASSLTVGNSGTEAFFGQGTRLTVV.

The chain carries TRBV7-9 and TRBJ2-1; possible D gene TRBD1, 5 bases. The CDR3 extends over 17 amino acids. Between the trimmed V and J ends, which lost 4 bases and 7 bases, there was a span of 23 bases. CDR1 is SEHNR and CDR2 is FQNEAQ in the germline V gene (reference sequence). The chain's CDR3 is CASSSHPPGSRYNEQFF. The CDR3 DNA is TGTGCCAGCAGCTCTCATCCACCAGGGTCCCGGTATAATGAGCAGTTCTTC.

This clonotype was recorded a few times. The chain links TRBV7-9 to TRBJ1-5; D is possibly TRBD1 (5 bases). There are 17 residues in the CDR3. Looked up from germline, CDR1 is SEHNR and CDR2 is FQNEAQ (reference sequence). V lost 1 base and J 0 bases, leaving 13 bases between the germline ends. The CDR3 loop reads CASSLVQGPYSNQPQHF. In DNA, the CDR3 is TGTGCCAGCAGCTTAGTCCAGGGCCCTTATAGCAATCAGCCCCAGCATTTT.

In this sample, this clonotype turned up a few times. This chain connects TRBV12-3 or TRBV12-4 to TRBJ2-2, with 8 nucleotides matching TRBD2. This CDR3 is built from 15 residues. J was trimmed by 5 bases and V by 5 bases; bases with no gene match: 7. CDR3: CASSPSGGDTGELFF. CDR3 sequence (DNA): TGTGCCAGCAGTCCGAGCGGGGGAGATACCGGGGAGCTGTTTTTT.